This T cell receptor beta chain was identified during a study of T cell responses to AZD1222 COVID-19 vaccine. Trimming shortened V by 7 bases and J by 4 bases, and 19 bases separated the two germline ends. Germline-derived CDR1 and CDR2 are LNHDA and SQIVND (reference sequence). CDR3 length: 15 amino acids. Sequencing was performed with immunoSEQ multiplex PCR; in TCRdb, only in-frame clones are kept and a portion is missing. The sample lists approximately 120,000 clones, approximately 87% seen once, with around 4.6% in the top ten. This TCR came from an adult who received the AZD1222 COVID-19 vaccine. The sample was peripheral blood, taken 28 days after the second AZD1222 dose. The chain carries TRBV19 and TRBJ1-2; D not resolved. Here the CDR3 reads CASNSDPVLPYGYTF. The CDR3 nucleotides read TGTGCCAGTAACTCCGATCCAGTTTTACCCTATGGCTACACCTTC.